This TCR beta chain was identified during a study of shared clonotypes between healthy human individuals (TCRdb year 2020). Regarding the complete study: The cohort included a few men and a couple of women between 18 and 49 years of age. Blood TCR repertoires of about five healthy adults were deeply sequenced to estimate repertoire size and the extent of clonotype sharing between individuals. Different laboratories and diverse techniques were used to prepare libraries and sequence TCR repertoires, to increase sequencing depth and limit assay-specific biases. Per donor, leukapheresis produced somewhere between about 0.94 and 9 billion PBMCs. What the work shows at the level of the full study, not this receptor alone: The genetic and exposure-history diversity represented was limited by the small number of donors. Pairwise subsampling led to the expectation that sequencing depth would affect the degree of clonotype sharing among donors. Sampling was limited to blood, and TCR repertoires in tissue likely differ from TCR repertoires in blood.

The CDR3 numbers 17 residues from cysteine through phenylalanine. Of all the DNA, just the CDR3 is kept, 51 bases in frame from base 1. CDR1 is given as SGDLS and CDR2 as YYNGEE, both from the germline V gene. Relative to germline, V is missing 3 bases and J is missing 1 base, with 4 bases of the junction outside any gene match. Comments on this clone: The target of this receptor is not known. Base quality data are lacking; no much larger clone is found one base away.

Donors were healthy HIV-negative adults with no recently reported acute infections or vaccinations. Every donor was a Caucasian adult living in Nashville, Tennessee, USA. For unsorted samples, 80 million to 100 million PBMCs were counted, and genomic DNA was extracted using the QIAamp DNA Blood Mini kit. Blood was obtained by leukapheresis, after which PBMCs were separated by Ficoll-Histopaque density gradient centrifugation and cryopreserved in liquid nitrogen vapor phase. Using the deep immunoSEQ assay, multiplex PCR amplified TCR CDR3 regions from genomic DNA. For each cell subset, the extracted genomic DNA was distributed evenly across all wells of several immunoSEQ 96-well plates, and each plate served as one replicate. For unsorted PBMC, 300 ng genomic DNA, equal to about 29,000 T cell genomes, was loaded into each replicate PCR. Genomic DNA from unsorted PBMC was sequenced over ten immunoSEQ deep assay plates. Purified libraries were measured with a Qubit 3.0 fluorometer, size-checked on a Bioanalyzer 2100, and measured again with the KAPA Library Quantification kit. Every immunoSEQ 96-well plate was sequenced on a separate single-read 150-cycle Illumina NextSeq 550 flow cell. Per the authors' processing: Because the immunoSEQ output held only junctional sequences and lacked quality scores, the filtering could not match the filtering applied to full-length reads. To assign V/J genes and CDR3, sequences were annotated using PyIR, a Python wrapper for IgBLAST v1.9, with IMGT germline references. Reads were filtered out if the reads had weak V/J assignments (E-value above 1e-6), no CDR3, stop codons, out-of-frame junctions, or ambiguous translated residues. A V3J clonotype was defined by an identical inferred V gene, J gene, and CDR3 amino acid sequence. Percentage overlap between repertoires was computed as shared unique clonotypes divided by the size of the smaller repertoire. Richness of each repertoire was evaluated using RTK rarefaction, the Chao1 estimator, and Recon v2.1 estimates of unobserved clonotypes. The table comes from immuneACCESS by way of TCRdb, which keeps in-frame sequences with V and J called. Part of the clones is missing from these tables; in studies checked, under half for an unresolved V gene and the rest for unknown reasons. The V and J calls and clone size were taken over from that table, and D and trimming were inferred from the DNA. This sample is represented by some 470,000 clones; 70% to 80% of them were singletons. 10% to 15% of the sample belongs to the ten largest clones.

The TCR originated in a woman in her forties in good health. Some clones in this sample may be carry-over from other donors' samples. The chain is assembled from TRBV9 and TRBJ2-6; TRBD1 agrees with 10 junctional bases. Sequencing input: PBMCs. The DNA is TGTGCCAGCAGCGAAGGGACAGGGGCTTCTGGGGCCAACGTCCTGACTTTC. It codes for CASSEGTGASGANVLTF.